This T cell receptor beta chain was recorded in a study of T cells in localized non-small cell lung cancer. Findings and caveats of the study: Blood T cell density predicted longer survival; adjacent-lung clonality, shorter. Researchers found a median approximately 50 of the top 100 tumor clones in adjacent lung. Only one tumor region was sequenced, so heterogeneity remains possible. Adjacent uninvolved lung had the highest clonality, suggesting focused antigen responses.

Profiling relied on immunoSEQ multiplex PCR, and the TCRdb table lists in-frame clones only, not all of them. Of around 17,000 clones listed, around 91% were seen once; the top ten hold 1.2%. This CDR3 is 17 amino acids long. The J segment lost 4 bases and the V segment lost 1 base, leaving 9 bases of the junction unmatched. Germline CDR1 MGHRA, CDR2 YSYEKL. Regarding this clone: The antigen remains undetermined.

Sequenced material: peripheral blood mononuclear cells, taken before any cancer treatment. The sequence was collected from a woman aged 40-69 years with stage III lung adenocarcinoma. The rearrangement links TRBV4-1 to TRBJ2-7; 11 nucleotides agree with TRBD2. CDR3 in amino acids: CASSQVALGLADYEQYF. Here the CDR3 DNA reads TGCGCCAGCAGCCAAGTGGCCTTGGGACTAGCGGATTACGAGCAGTACTTC.